This T cell receptor (beta chain) is drawn from a study of monozygotic twins with inflammatory bowel disease. Molecular identifiers with 6-nucleotide sample barcodes were added during cDNA synthesis via template switching. From its re-call of the 5' RACE reads, TCRdb lists each CDR3 protein once, without DNA. Its table lists 200,000 to 250,000 distinct CDR3 sequences. CDR3 size: 15 residues. Per the germline V gene, CDR1 is SGHRS and CDR2 is YFSETQ. Donors each gave around 2.3 ml of blood. Unfractionated whole blood yielded total RNA, and T cells were not sorted. Concerning this clonotype itself: Its specificity is not known.

Study-wide findings and caveats: It was in IBD patients that TCRbeta diversity (inverse Simpson) was lower than in healthy co-twins.

Specimen: blood. The chain combines TRBV5-1 with TRBJ2-2. The receptor was derived from a human donor with ulcerative colitis or Crohn's disease, or a healthy co-twin of an affected twin (not recorded which). The chain's CDR3 is CASSLVSPNTGELFF.